What follows are 21 T cell receptor beta chains derived from one specimen sequenced in a study of blood T cells in healthy people across ages. Primed by a sample-barcoded 5' primer and a J-beta primer mix, a second PCR proceeded for roughly 7 to 11 cycles. MiXCR was run by TCRdb on the 5' RACE reads, yielding one entry per CDR3 protein. The sample yields approximately 1.5 million distinct CDR3 sequences, around 36% seen once. Sequenced: blood. The receptors were sampled from a woman aged 30 to 39 in good health.

This chain uses TRBV21-1 with TRBJ2-1; TRBD1, the D gene given by the table, was not confirmed from the DNA. TRBV21-1 counts as a pseudogene. CDR3 length: 15 residues. This CDR3 is CASSKEGRNYNEQFF. The CDR3 DNA follows: TGTGCCAGCAGCAAAGAGGGACGGAACTACAATGAGCAGTTCTTC.

The chain carries TRBV15 and TRBJ2-5; D remains ambiguous. The germline V gene encodes CDR1 LNHNV and CDR2 YYDKDF (reference sequence). The ends were cut back, 3 bases at V and 6 bases at J, with 17 bases in the middle. This CDR3 is 15 amino acids long. Here the CDR3 reads CATSSGAQLQQTQYF. For the CDR3, the DNA is TGTGCCACCAGCAGTGGAGCACAGCTGCAACAGACCCAGTACTTC.

The rearrangement joins TRBV24-1 to TRBJ2-3, with D tentatively TRBD2 (5 bases). The CDR3 covers 13 residues. The germline V and J ends were trimmed by 2 bases and 3 bases, with 5 bases remaining between them. Germline CDR1 and CDR2: KGHDR and SFDVKD. The CDR3 region is CATSDWTTDTQYF. For the CDR3, the DNA is TGTGCCACCAGTGATTGGACTACAGATACGCAGTATTTT.

The chain carries TRBV9 and TRBJ2-3, with D possibly called TRBD1 or TRBD2 (7 bases each). Germline assignment: CDR1 SGDLS and CDR2 YYNGEE. V shed 4 bases and J shed 5 bases, with 17 bases lying between them. The CDR3 loop spans 15 amino acids. CDR3 loop: CASSPRGGNVDTQYF. CDR3 bases: TGTGCCAGCAGCCCCAGGGGGGGCAATGTAGATACGCAGTATTTT.

This chain uses TRBV21-1 with TRBJ2-7; the table's D call, TRBD1, has no DNA check behind it. TRBV21-1 is given as a pseudogene. The CDR3 runs to 16 residues. CDR3 protein: CASSKAQSGVGNEQYF. The CDR3 DNA is TGTGCCAGCAGCAAAGCGCAGTCAGGGGTTGGGAACGAGCAGTACTTC.

This clonotype appeared a few times. The CDR3, as DNA: TGTGCCAGCAGCAACGGTTGGTGGGCGCGGTCGGGGAGCGGGCCTAACAATGAGCAGTTCTTC. Translation: CASSNGWWARSGSGPNNEQFF. The chain is built from TRBV21-1 and TRBJ2-1; the tabulated D call, TRBD1, remains unverified against the DNA. TRBV21-1 is flagged as a pseudogene. The CDR3 has 21 residues.

The chain links TRBV10-3 to TRBJ2-1; no reliable D call. V dropped 2 bases and J dropped 4 bases, with 12 bases sitting between them. The germline CDR1 and CDR2 sequences are ENHRY and SYGVKD. CDR3 length: 15 residues. The DNA of the CDR3 is TGTGCCATCAGTGAGCAGAGGAGTAGTTACAATGAGCAGTTCTTC. This gives the protein CAISEQRSSYNEQFF.

The J gene is TRBJ1-2, the V gene TRBV11-2, with D possibly TRBD1 on 6 matching bases. V lost 0 bases to trimming and J lost 4 bases, with 12 bases between them. This CDR3 contains 15 residues. Germline V gene sequence: CDR1 SGHAT, CDR2 FQNNGV. CDR3 in amino acids: CASSLDRAGVYGYTF. CDR3 DNA sequence: TGTGCCAGCAGCTTAGATAGAGCAGGGGTCTATGGCTACACCTTC.

V and J are TRBV7-6 and TRBJ2-3; either TRBD1 or TRBD2 may supply D (5 bases each). V was cut by 1 base and J by 1 base, with 12 bases left in between. Germline values: CDR1 SGHVS, CDR2 FNYEAQ. This CDR3 contains 16 residues. CDR3 loop: CASSLVPGPGTDTQYF. CDR3 DNA sequence: TGTGCCAGCAGCTTAGTTCCGGGGCCCGGCACAGATACGCAGTATTTT.

The chain links TRBV5-1 to TRBJ2-3, with 8 bases lining up with TRBD2. After removal of 0 bases from V and 0 bases from J, the junction contained 9 bases not matched to a gene. Per the germline V gene, CDR1 is SGHRS and CDR2 is YFSETQ. CDR3 length: 18 amino acids. CDR3 nucleotides: TGCGCCAGCAGCTTGGAGTATTTGCGGGGGGCGAGCACAGATACGCAGTATTTT. Translated, it gives CASSLEYLRGASTDTQYF. The full variable domain, completed using reference TRBV5-1 and TRBJ2-3, is KAGVTQTPRYLIKTRGQQVTLSCSPISGHRSVSWYQQTPGQGLQFLFEYFSETQRNKGNFPGRFSGRQFSNSRSEMNVSTLELGDSALYLCASSLEYLRGASTDTQYFGPGTRLTVL.

This clonotype was seen a handful of times. This chain uses TRBV7-9 with TRBJ2-2; possibly TRBD2 for D (6 bases). Germline assignment: CDR1 SEHNR and CDR2 FQNEAQ (reference sequence). CDR3 length equals 16 residues. Trimming cost V 5 bases and J 3 bases, with 16 bases left between them. CDR3 in amino acids: CASSPEGRQYTGELFF. The CDR3 region has the DNA TGTGCCAGCAGCCCGGAAGGGAGGCAATACACCGGGGAGCTGTTTTTT.

A few counts support this clonotype. This chain links TRBV11-2 with TRBJ2-3, with 11 bases lining up with TRBD2. V lost 5 bases to trimming and J lost 8 bases; unmatched junction nucleotides: 12. The CDR3 totals 16 residues. Looked up from germline, CDR1 is SGHAT and CDR2 is FQNNGV. CDR3 nucleotide sequence: TGTGCCAGCAGCCCAGGGACTAGCGGACTCCGTGTTACGCAGTATTTT. This sequence encodes CASSPGTSGLRVTQYF.

This rearrangement joins TRBV7-2 to TRBJ2-5; 8 positions match TRBD2. The CDR3 runs 16 residues. CDR1 is SGHTA and CDR2 is FQGNSA in the germline V gene. The trim removed 5 bases at V and 9 bases at J, leaving 17 bases unmatched. CDR3 residues: CASSPRRGVFRAAQYF. The CDR3 region has the DNA TGTGCCAGCAGCCCTAGGCGGGGGGTTTTCAGGGCGGCCCAGTACTTC.

The CDR3 DNA reads as TGTGCCAGCAGCCACACTTTCGGCAGGGTGGTCGAGCAGTACTTC. Residues: CASSHTFGRVVEQYF. The gene calls are TRBV3-1 and TRBJ2-7; perhaps TRBD1 as D (5 bases). V was pared by 3 bases and J by 6 bases, with 18 bases between. The CDR3 is 15 residues long. Germline V CDR1 and CDR2: LGHDT, YNNKEL (reference sequence).

CDR3 coding DNA: TGTGCCAGCAGCCGTAACTTAGCGGGGGCCTACGAGCAGTACTTC. Protein sequence: CASSRNLAGAYEQYF. The chain has TRBV5-5 and TRBJ2-7; 9 bases align to TRBD2. Trimming cost V 4 bases and J 2 bases; bases outside gene matches: 7. Germline CDR1 SGHKS, CDR2 YYEKEE (reference sequence). The CDR3 extends over 15 amino acids.

The chain recombines TRBV2 with TRBJ2-7; no firm D call. V was clipped by 6 bases and J by 0 bases, with 12 bases between them. The CDR3 has 14 residues. Germline V CDR1 and CDR2: SNHLY, FYNNEI. The CDR3, as DNA: TGTGCCAGCAGGTCCGGCCTTAGCTCCTACGAGCAGTACTTC. Translating it yields CASRSGLSSYEQYF.

This chain uses TRBV5-1 with TRBJ2-7; weak D call: TRBD1 (6 bases). Germline V gene lookup returns CDR1 SGHRS and CDR2 YFSETQ. The CDR3 contains 14 residues. V gave up 1 base and J gave up 2 bases, with 10 bases separating them. CDR3 coding DNA: TGCGCCAGCAGCTTGACAGGGATCCCCTACGAGCAGTACTTC. The encoded protein is CASSLTGIPYEQYF.

This sequence joins TRBV20-1 and TRBJ2-2, with 10 bases lining up with TRBD2. CDR1 and CDR2 from the germline V gene are DFQATT and SNEGSKA (reference sequence). Trimming removed 1 base from V and 4 bases from J; junction bases left unmatched: 12. This CDR3 has 18 amino acids. CDR3 residues: CSARAGLALRGATGELFF. CDR3 in DNA: TGCAGTGCTAGAGCGGGACTAGCGCTAAGGGGGGCCACCGGGGAGCTGTTTTTT.

V is TRBV27 and J is TRBJ2-7; 9 nucleotides match TRBD2. This CDR3 has 12 amino acids. J gave up 9 bases and V 4 bases, and 4 bases lay outside the gene matches. Germline values: CDR1 MNHEY, CDR2 SMNVEV (reference sequence). This CDR3 reads CASSYSGSLQYF. CDR3 DNA: TGTGCCAGCAGTTATAGCGGGAGTCTGCAGTACTTC.

The chain carries TRBV7-8 and TRBJ2-1; maybe TRBD1 (5 bases). Trimming cost V 10 bases and J 3 bases, with 16 bases left between them. CDR1 is SGHVS and CDR2 is FQNEAQ in the germline V gene. The CDR3 length is 14 residues. The CDR3 DNA reads as TGTGCCACTAGGATGGGGCAGGACTACAATGAGCAGTTCTTC. This translates into CATRMGQDYNEQFF.

This clonotype was seen at least ten times. The rearrangement joins TRBV9 to TRBJ2-7; D may be TRBD2 (5 bases). In germline, CDR1 is SGDLS, CDR2 YYNGEE. V gave up 4 bases and J gave up 3 bases, with 20 bases separating them. This CDR3 has 16 amino acids. The CDR3 coding sequence is TGTGCCAGCAGCACTACTGAGCGGACGGGTGACTACGAGCAGTACTTC. Its protein product is CASSTTERTGDYEQYF. Complete variable domain (other parts from reference TRBV9 and TRBJ2-7): DSGVTQTPKHLITATGQRVTLRCSPRSGDLSVYWYQQSLDQGLQFLIQYYNGEERAKGNILERFSAQQFPDLHSELNLSSLELGDSALYFCASSTTERTGDYEQYFGPGTRLTVT.